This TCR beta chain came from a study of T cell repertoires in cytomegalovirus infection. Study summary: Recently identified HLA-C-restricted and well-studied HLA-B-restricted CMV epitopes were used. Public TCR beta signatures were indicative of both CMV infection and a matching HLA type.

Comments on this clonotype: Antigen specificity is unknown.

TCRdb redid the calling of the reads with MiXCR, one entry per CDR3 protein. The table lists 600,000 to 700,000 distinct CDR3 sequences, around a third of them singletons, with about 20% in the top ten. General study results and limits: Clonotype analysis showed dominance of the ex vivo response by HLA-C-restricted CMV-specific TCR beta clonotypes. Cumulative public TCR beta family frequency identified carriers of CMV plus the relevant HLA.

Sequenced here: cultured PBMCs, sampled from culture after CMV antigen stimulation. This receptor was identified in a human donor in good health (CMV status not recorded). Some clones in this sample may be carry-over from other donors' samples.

CDR3 sequence: CASGPGMAGETDTQYF. As DNA, the CDR3 is TGTGCTAGTGGCCCTGGAATGGCGGGAGAAACAGATACGCAGTATTTT. The chain is built from TRBV12-5 and TRBJ2-3; TRBD2 matches at 7 bases. After removal of 6 bases from V and 3 bases from J, the junction contained 12 bases not matched to a gene. The CDR3 has 16 residues. From germline, CDR1 is LGHNT and CDR2 FRNRAP.